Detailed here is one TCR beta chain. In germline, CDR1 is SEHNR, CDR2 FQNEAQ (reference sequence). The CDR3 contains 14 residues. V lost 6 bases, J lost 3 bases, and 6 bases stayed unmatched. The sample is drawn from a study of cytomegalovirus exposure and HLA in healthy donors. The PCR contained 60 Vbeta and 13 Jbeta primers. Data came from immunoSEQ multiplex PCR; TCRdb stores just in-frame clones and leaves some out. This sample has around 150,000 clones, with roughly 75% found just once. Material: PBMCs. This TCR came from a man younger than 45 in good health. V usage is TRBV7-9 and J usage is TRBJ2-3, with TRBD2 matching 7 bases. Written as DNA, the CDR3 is TGTGCCAGCAGTATAGCGGGTCTGACAGATACGCAGTATTTT. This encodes CASSIAGLTDTQYF.